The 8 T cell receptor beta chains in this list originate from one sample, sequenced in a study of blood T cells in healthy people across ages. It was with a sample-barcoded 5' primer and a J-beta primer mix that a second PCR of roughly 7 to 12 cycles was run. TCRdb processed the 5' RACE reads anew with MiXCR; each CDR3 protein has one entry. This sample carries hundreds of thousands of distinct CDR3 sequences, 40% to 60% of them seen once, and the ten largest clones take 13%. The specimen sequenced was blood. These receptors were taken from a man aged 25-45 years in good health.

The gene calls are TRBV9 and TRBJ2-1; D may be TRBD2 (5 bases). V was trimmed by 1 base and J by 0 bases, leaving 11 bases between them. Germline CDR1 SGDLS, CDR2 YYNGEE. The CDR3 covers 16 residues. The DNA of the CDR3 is TGTGCCAGCAGCGTAAACGGGGAAAGCTCCTACAATGAGCAGTTCTTC. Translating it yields CASSVNGESSYNEQFF.

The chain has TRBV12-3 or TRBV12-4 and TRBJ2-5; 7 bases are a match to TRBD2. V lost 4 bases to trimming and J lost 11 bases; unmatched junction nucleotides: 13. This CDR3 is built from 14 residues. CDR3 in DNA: TGTGCCAGCAGTTCTAGCGGAGAGTACAATGAGCAGTACTTC. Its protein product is CASSSSGEYNEQYF.

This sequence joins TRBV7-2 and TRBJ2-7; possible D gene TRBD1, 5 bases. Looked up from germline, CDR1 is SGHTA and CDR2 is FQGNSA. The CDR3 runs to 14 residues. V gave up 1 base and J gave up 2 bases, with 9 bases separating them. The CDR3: CASSLDTGAYEQYF. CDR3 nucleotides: TGTGCCAGCAGCTTAGATACAGGAGCCTACGAGCAGTACTTC.

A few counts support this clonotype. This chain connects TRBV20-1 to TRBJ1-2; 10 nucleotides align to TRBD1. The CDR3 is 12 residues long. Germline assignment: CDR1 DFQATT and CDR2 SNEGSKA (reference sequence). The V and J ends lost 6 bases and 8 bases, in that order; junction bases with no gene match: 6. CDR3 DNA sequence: TGCAGTGCGCCGGGACAGGGGCACGGCTACACCTTC. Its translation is CSAPGQGHGYTF.

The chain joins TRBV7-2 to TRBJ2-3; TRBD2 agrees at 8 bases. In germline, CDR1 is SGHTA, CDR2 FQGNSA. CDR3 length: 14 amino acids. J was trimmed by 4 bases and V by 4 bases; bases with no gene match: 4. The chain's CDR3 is CASSWRGASDTQYF. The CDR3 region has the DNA TGTGCCAGCAGCTGGCGGGGGGCTTCAGATACGCAGTATTTT.

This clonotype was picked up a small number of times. The CDR3 sequence: CASSVGGRAEQYF. CDR3 nucleotides: TGTGCCAGCAGTGTAGGCGGGAGGGCCGAGCAGTACTTC. The genes are TRBV12-3 or TRBV12-4 and TRBJ2-5; 9 bases fit TRBD2. The DNA end is a closer match to TRBJ2-7, so the J assignment may be wrong. The CDR3 covers 13 residues.

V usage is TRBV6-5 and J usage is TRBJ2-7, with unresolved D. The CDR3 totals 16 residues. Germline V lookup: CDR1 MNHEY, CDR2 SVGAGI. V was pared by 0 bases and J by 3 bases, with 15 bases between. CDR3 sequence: CASSYSPGRVHYEQYF. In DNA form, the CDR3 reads TGTGCCAGCAGTTACTCGCCAGGAAGGGTGCACTACGAGCAGTACTTC.

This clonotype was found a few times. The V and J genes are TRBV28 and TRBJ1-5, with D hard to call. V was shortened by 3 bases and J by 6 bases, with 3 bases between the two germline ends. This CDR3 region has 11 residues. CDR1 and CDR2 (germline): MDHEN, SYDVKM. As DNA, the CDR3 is TGTGCCAGCAGTTTTATTCAGCCCCAGCATTTT. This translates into CASSFIQPQHF.